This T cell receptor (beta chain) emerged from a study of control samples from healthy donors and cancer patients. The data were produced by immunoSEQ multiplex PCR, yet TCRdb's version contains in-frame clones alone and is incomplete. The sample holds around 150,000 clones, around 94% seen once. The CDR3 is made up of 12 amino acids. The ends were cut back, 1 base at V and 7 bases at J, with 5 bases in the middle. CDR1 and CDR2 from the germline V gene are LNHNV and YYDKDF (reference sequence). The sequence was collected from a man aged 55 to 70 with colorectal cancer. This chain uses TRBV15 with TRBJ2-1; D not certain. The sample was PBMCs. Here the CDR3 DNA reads TGTGCCACCAGCAGAGCTCCGAATGAGCAGTTCTTC. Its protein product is CATSRAPNEQFF.